Detailed here is one TCR beta chain. Its matching antigen is unknown. Then a second PCR, running about 6 to 12 cycles, was carried out with a sample-barcoded 5' primer and a J-beta primer mix. TCRdb fed the 5' RACE reads into MiXCR, producing one record per CDR3 protein. The table includes about 640,000 distinct CDR3 sequences, about 53% detected once. CDR1 and CDR2 from the germline V gene are LGHNA and YNFKEQ. This CDR3 is built from 17 residues. Trimming at V came to 1 base and at J to 5 bases, leaving 10 bases not matched to a gene. This sample stems from a study of blood T cells in healthy people across ages. Findings and caveats of the study: Comparison with aged donors showed that long-lived donors had more naive CD4+ cells and higher diversity. With age, beta diversity per million T cells declined roughly linearly, significantly by 30 to 50.

J is TRBJ2-5 and V is TRBV4-2, with 10 nucleotides matching TRBD2. The source of this sequence is a man between 60 and 70 years old in good health. Sequenced input: blood. The CDR3 DNA follows: TGTGCCAGCAGCCAAGCCGCGGCAATAGCGGGGGGTGAGACCCAGTACTTC. Translation gives CASSQAAAIAGGETQYF.